This T cell receptor (beta chain) emerged from a study of blood T cell repertoires in COVID-19. Across the study: Collection of acute and convalescent COVID-19 samples took place in the United States, Italy and Spain.

In the authors' workflow: Amplified reference gene primers provided the basis for estimating nucleated cell counts. The protocol was immunoSEQ multiplex PCR, while the TCRdb copy is restricted to in-frame clones and leaves out a portion. From that table come the V and J calls and clone size; the DNA was used to work out D and trimming. The sample comprises a few hundred thousand clones, 80% to 90% of which are singletons, and about 7% rests with the top ten. Germline CDR1 and CDR2: SNHLY and FYNNEI. V lost 8 bases to trimming and J lost 2 bases; unmatched junction nucleotides: 6. This CDR3 contains 15 residues.

The source of this sequence is a woman in her fifties or sixties with COVID-19, enrolled during active disease. Sequencing was carried out using peripheral blood. V and J are TRBV2 and TRBJ1-5, with TRBD1 identical over 10 bases. CDR3 bases: TGTGCCAGCCGAAAGGACAGGGGGGGCAATCAGCCCCAGCATTTT. Translating it yields CASRKDRGGNQPQHF.